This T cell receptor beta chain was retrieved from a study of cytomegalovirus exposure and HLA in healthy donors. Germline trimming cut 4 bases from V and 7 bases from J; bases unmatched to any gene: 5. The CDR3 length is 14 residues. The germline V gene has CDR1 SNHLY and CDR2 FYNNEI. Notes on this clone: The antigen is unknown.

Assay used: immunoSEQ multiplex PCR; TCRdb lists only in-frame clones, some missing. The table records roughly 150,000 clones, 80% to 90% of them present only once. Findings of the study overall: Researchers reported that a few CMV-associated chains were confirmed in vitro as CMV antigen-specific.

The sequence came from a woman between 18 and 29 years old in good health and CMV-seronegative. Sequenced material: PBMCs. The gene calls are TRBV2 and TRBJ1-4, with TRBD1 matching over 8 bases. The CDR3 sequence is CASSGDRGAEKLFF. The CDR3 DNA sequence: TGTGCCAGCAGTGGTGACAGGGGCGCTGAAAAACTGTTTTTT.